The clone carrying this T cell receptor beta chain was detected only a few times. With 6 bases clipped from V and 5 bases from J, the junction kept 7 bases outside the gene matches. From germline, CDR1 is SEHNR and CDR2 FQNEAQ (reference sequence). This CDR3 has 14 residues. This sample was included in a study of blood T cell repertoires in COVID-19. Study-wide context: The United States, Italy and Spain supplied acute and convalescent COVID-19 samples.

This table comes from immunoSEQ multiplex PCR, and its TCRdb copy is limited to in-frame clones, with some not included. The sample includes 200,000 to 250,000 clones, roughly 84% of them seen just once. All recovered Cohort 3 donors got two negative PCRs, got clearance, or saw symptom resolution. The chain recombines TRBV7-9 with TRBJ2-1, with 7 bases lining up with TRBD2. The receptor's source is a woman aged 40 to 55 who had recovered from COVID-19. The sample was PBMCs or T cells enriched from blood (not recorded which). This CDR3 is CASSPRDYNNEQFF. Written as DNA, the CDR3 is TGTGCCAGCAGTCCCCGGGACTATAACAATGAGCAGTTCTTC. Combining the CDR3 with reference TRBV7-9 and TRBJ2-1 gives the whole variable domain DTGVSQNPRHKITKRGQNVTFRCDPISEHNRLYWYRQTLGQGPEFLTYFQNEAQLEKSRLLSDRFSAERPKGSFSTLEIQRTEQGDSAMYLCASSPRDYNNEQFFGPGTRLTVL.